A few counts support the clone carrying this TCR beta chain. Its target is not known. This sample stems from a study of a mutant IDH1 vaccine in newly diagnosed glioma. Turning to the study itself: Radiotherapy alone preceded vaccination by 4-6 weeks; alternatively, vaccination started with temozolomide cycles. Visit V12 was scheduled at week 35 and visit V13 at week 47. Treatment recipients were approximately 60% male and around 38% female, and their mean age was around 40 years. Study findings and constraints: Among top peripheral T cell clonotypes, changes seemed unrelated to pseudoprogression.

Described time point: week 35, safety follow-up. Every vaccination contained 300 ug of the mutant IDH1 20-mer peptide and was paired with topical imiquimod. V lost 1 base to trimming and J lost 3 bases, with 10 bases between them. The CDR3 sequence is 14 residues long. Germline-derived CDR1 and CDR2 are SGHNT and YENEEA. Sequencing used immunoSEQ multiplex PCR; TCRdb keeps in-frame clones, though not all of them. Here the sample spans approximately 50,000 clones, approximately 79% being singletons. The chain has TRBV11-3 and TRBJ2-7, with D perhaps TRBD1 (6 bases). The TCR sequence derives from a man between 35 and 55 years old with glioma. The material was PBMCs, obtained from a glioma patient whose treatment included an IDH1 peptide vaccine. CDR3 region: CASSLAAQGYEQYF. CDR3 DNA: TGTGCCAGCAGCTTAGCCGCACAGGGCTACGAGCAGTACTTC.